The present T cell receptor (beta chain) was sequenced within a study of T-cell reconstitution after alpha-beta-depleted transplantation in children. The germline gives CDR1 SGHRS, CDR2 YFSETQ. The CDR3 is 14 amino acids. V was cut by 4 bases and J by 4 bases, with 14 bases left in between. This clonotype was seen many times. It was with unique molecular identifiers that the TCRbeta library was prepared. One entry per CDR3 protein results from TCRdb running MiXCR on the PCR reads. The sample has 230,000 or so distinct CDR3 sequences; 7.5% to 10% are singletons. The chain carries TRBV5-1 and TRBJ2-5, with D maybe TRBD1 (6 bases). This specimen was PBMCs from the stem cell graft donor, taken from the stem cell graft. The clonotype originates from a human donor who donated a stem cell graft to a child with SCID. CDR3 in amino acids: CASSSTGLVETQYF. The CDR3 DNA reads TGCGCCAGCAGCAGTACAGGGCTGGTAGAGACCCAGTACTTC.